Listed here are 24 T cell receptor beta chains from one sample, sequenced in a study of molecular identifiers for immune sequencing clone quantification. Via MiXCR, TCRdb re-called the PCR reads, giving one row per CDR3 protein. The sample holds hundreds of thousands of distinct CDR3 sequences; roughly a quarter are singletons and the top ten take roughly 0.7%. The specimen was naive CD8+ T cells from blood, with Jurkat cell RNA spiked in. Noted subset: FACS-sorted CD8+CD4-CCR7+CD45RA+ naive T cells. The source is a human donor in good health. Some libraries in this study had Jurkat cell RNA spiked in.

With respect to this clonotype: A much larger clone lies one base from this, so it may be a read error. The chain employs TRBV29-1 and TRBJ2-7; 10 nucleotides agree with TRBD2. Germline assignment: CDR1 SQVTM and CDR2 ANQGSEA. The J segment lost 4 bases and the V segment lost 5 bases, leaving 5 bases of the junction unmatched. The CDR3 runs 13 residues. In DNA form, the CDR3 reads TGCAGCGTTAGGACTAGCGGCCCATACGAGCAGTACTTC. Translated, it gives CSVRTSGPYEQYF.

Details on this clonotype: At one end, the junction sequence differs from germline, possibly due to a read error. The V call is TRBV28, the J call TRBJ2-7; 8 nucleotides line up with TRBD1. CDR3 size: 17 residues. CDR1 and CDR2 (germline): MDHEN, SYDVKM. This CDR3 reads CACRLPRGQGASYEQYF. The CDR3 region has the DNA TGTGCCTGCAGACTCCCCCGGGGGCAGGGGGCAAGCTACGAGCAGTACTTC.

Of note for this clonotype: Lacking the conserved final phenylalanine or tryptophan, this CDR3 likely reflects a read error. The rearrangement links TRBV19 to TRBJ2-2; D gene ambiguous. This CDR3 spans 15 amino acids. Germline assignment: CDR1 LNHDA and CDR2 SQIVND (reference sequence). V lost 3 bases and J lost 5, with 13 bases in between. The CDR3 sequence: CASSILGRTTGELFI. CDR3 coding DNA: TGTGCCAGTAGTATCCTGGGCAGGACGACCGGGGAGCTGTTTATT.

The genes are TRBV5-6 and TRBJ1-3; a weak D match, TRBD1 (6 bases). This CDR3 region has 14 residues. Trimming took off 2 bases at V and 3 bases at J, with 9 bases between the two ends. The V gene's germline CDR1 is SGHDT and CDR2 YYEEEE. Written as DNA, the CDR3 is TGTGCCAGCAGCTTACAGGGCTTTGGAAACACCATATATTTT. Translated: CASSLQGFGNTIYF.

The V call is TRBV19, the J call TRBJ2-3; D possibly matches TRBD1 or TRBD2 (5 bases each). CDR3 size: 15 residues. The V and J ends lost 3 bases and 5 bases respectively, with 15 bases between them. Germline V lookup: CDR1 LNHDA, CDR2 SQIVND (reference sequence). CDR3 bases: TGTGCCAGTAGTATTGAGGGGTACATTGGAGATACGCAGTATTTT. The encoded protein is CASSIEGYIGDTQYF.

In its sample, this clonotype was seen a few times. The chain has TRBV5-5 and TRBJ2-1, with D perhaps assigned TRBD1 or TRBD2 (5 bases each). The V end lost 2 bases, the J end lost 6 bases, and 12 bases lay between the germline ends. Germline lookup yields CDR1 SGHKS and CDR2 YYEKEE (reference sequence). CDR3 length: 14 amino acids. The CDR3 region has the DNA TGTGCCAGCAGCTTTGGGGCAGGGACCAATGAGCAGTTCTTC. This gives the protein CASSFGAGTNEQFF.

This chain connects TRBV13 to TRBJ1-1; 7 bases match TRBD1. The germline gives CDR1 PRHDT, CDR2 FYEKMQ (reference sequence). The CDR3 runs 15 residues. Trimming removed 7 bases from V and 7 bases from J; junction bases left unmatched: 15. CDR3 sequence reads: CASNPFGQGGGEAFF. For the CDR3, the DNA is TGTGCCAGCAACCCCTTCGGGCAGGGGGGTGGTGAAGCTTTCTTT.

The V call is TRBV5-4, the J call TRBJ2-1, with D hard to call. V was clipped by 1 base and J by 3 bases, with 11 bases between them. This CDR3 contains 15 residues. Germline CDR1 reads SGHNT; CDR2 reads YYREEE (reference sequence). The CDR3 loop is CASSLSIGGYNEQFF. The DNA for the CDR3 is TGTGCCAGCAGCTTGAGCATAGGCGGCTACAATGAGCAGTTCTTC.

On this clonotype itself: Possible read error: a much larger clone is one base away. The chain has TRBV4-1 and TRBJ2-1; no clear D. From germline, CDR1 is MGHRA and CDR2 YSYEKL. This CDR3 is built from 15 residues. The CDR3 region has the DNA TGCGCCAGCGGCCAAGCCGGTTCAGAGTACAATGAGCAGTTCTTC. It is translated as CASGQAGSEYNEQFF.

This clonotype was seen a few times. The chain couples TRBV5-6 to TRBJ1-1; 8 bases fit TRBD1. With V trimmed by 1 base and J by 6 bases, 8 bases remained unmatched. Germline CDR1 and CDR2: SGHDT and YYEEEE. This CDR3 has 15 residues. CDR3 DNA: TGTGCCAGCAGCTTGTTTCCAGGGGGCTTGCCTGAAGCTTTCTTT. Amino acid sequence: CASSLFPGGLPEAFF.

Concerning this clonotype: An end of the junction differs from the germline gene, which may be a read error. The chain joins TRBV4-3 to TRBJ1-5; D uncertain. There are 15 residues in the CDR3. CDR1 is LGHNA, CDR2 YSLEER, per germline. The CDR3 loop reads CASNQDRYANQPQHF. The CDR3 nucleotides are TGCGCCAGCAACCAAGATAGGTACGCTAATCAGCCCCAGCATTTT.

This clonotype was picked up a small number of times. The genes are TRBV7-9 and TRBJ1-1; 7 bases match TRBD1. CDR1 and CDR2 from the germline V gene are SEHNR and FQNEAQ (reference sequence). The V and J ends lost 5 bases and 5 bases, in that order; junction bases with no gene match: 8. This CDR3 comprises 14 residues. In DNA form, the CDR3 reads TGTGCCAGCAGCCAGAAAACAGGGGTTACTGAAGCTTTCTTT. Translated: CASSQKTGVTEAFF. Together with reference TRBV7-9 and TRBJ1-1, the CDR3 gives the full variable domain: DTGVSQNPRHKITKRGQNVTFRCDPISEHNRLYWYRQTLGQGPEFLTYFQNEAQLEKSRLLSDRFSAERPKGSFSTLEIQRTEQGDSAMYLCASSQKTGVTEAFFGQGTRLTVV.

V and J are TRBV11-2 and TRBJ2-4; perhaps TRBD2 as D (5 bases). Germline V gene data show CDR1 as SGHAT and CDR2 as FQNNGV. V lost 5 bases, J lost 7 bases, and 12 bases lay in between. The CDR3 runs to 13 residues. CDR3 residues: CASSTLRGNIQYF. CDR3 in DNA: TGTGCCAGCAGCACTCTCCGGGGTAACATTCAGTACTTC.

This clonotype was recorded many times. The chain has TRBV2 and TRBJ2-3; D is ambiguous. Per germline, CDR1 SNHLY and CDR2 FYNNEI. The CDR3 length is 13 residues. V was trimmed by 7 bases and J by 0 bases, leaving 8 bases between them. The CDR3 spells CASMGWSTDTQYF. The CDR3, as DNA: TGTGCCAGCATGGGCTGGAGCACAGATACGCAGTATTTT.

This clonotype has just a few counts. The CDR3 nucleotides are TGCAGTGCTAGAGGGACAGCGAACACCGGGGAGCTGTTTTTT. It translates to CSARGTANTGELFF. The V call is TRBV20-1, the J call TRBJ2-2; the D gene is possibly TRBD1 (6 bases). V shed 1 base and J shed 0 bases, with 6 bases lying between them. The germline V gene has CDR1 DFQATT and CDR2 SNEGSKA (reference sequence). CDR3 length: 14 residues.

In this sample, this clonotype turned up many times. The CDR3 is CSARISGGRTDTQYF. For the CDR3, the DNA is TGCAGTGCTAGAATAAGCGGGGGTCGCACAGATACGCAGTATTTT. The chain combines TRBV20-1 with TRBJ2-3; 8 positions match TRBD2. This CDR3 is built from 15 residues. V lost 2 bases, J lost 1 base, and 5 bases stayed unmatched. The germline V gene has CDR1 DFQATT and CDR2 SNEGSKA (reference sequence).

This clonotype was detected only a few times. The V and J genes are TRBV27 and TRBJ1-6, with D hard to call. Between the trimmed V and J ends, which lost 3 bases and 6 bases, there was a span of 6 bases. This CDR3 region has 13 residues. Germline-derived CDR1 and CDR2 are MNHEY and SMNVEV (reference sequence). Written as DNA, the CDR3 is TGTGCCAGCAGTTTTCAGAGTAATTCACCCCTCCACTTT. The encoded protein is CASSFQSNSPLHF.

On this clonotype: This may be a read error: a much more frequent sequence differs by one nucleotide. J is TRBJ2-5 and V is TRBV28, with 10 nucleotides matching TRBD2. In germline, CDR1 is MDHEN, CDR2 SYDVKM. The CDR3 spans 17 residues. CDR3 coding DNA: TGTGCCAGCAGTCCCCGTCTAGCGGGAGTGCAACAAGAGACCCAGCACTTC. It specifies CASSPRLAGVQQETQHF.

Concerning this clonotype: Being one base from a much bigger clone, this may be a read error. The V call is TRBV4-3, the J call TRBJ2-3; maybe TRBD1 (6 bases). Trimming shortened V by 4 bases and J by 4 bases, and 12 bases separated the two germline ends. Germline V gene lookup returns CDR1 LGHNA and CDR2 YSLEER. The CDR3 loop spans 14 amino acids. CDR3 sequence: CASSPDTGPDTQYF. CDR3 sequence (DNA): TGCGCCAGCAGCCCAGACACAGGGCCAGATACGCAGTATTTT.

This clonotype was counted a few times. The chain combines TRBV24-1 with TRBJ2-3; D gene ambiguous. Trimming removed 0 bases at V and 1 base at J, with 7 bases between. The CDR3 runs to 15 residues. Germline V gene lookup returns CDR1 KGHDR and CDR2 SFDVKD. CDR3 loop: CATSDLMAGTDTQYF. CDR3 nucleotides: TGTGCCACCAGTGATTTGATGGCAGGCACAGATACGCAGTATTTT.

The chain links TRBV13 to TRBJ1-1, with a tentative D call TRBD1 (5 bases). V lost 5 bases and J lost 7, with 17 bases in between. The germline V gene has CDR1 PRHDT and CDR2 FYEKMQ (reference sequence). The CDR3 is made up of 14 amino acids. DNA of the CDR3: TGTGCCAGCAGCCCAACGATCCTAAGGGGTGAAGCTTTCTTT. Protein: CASSPTILRGEAFF.

The chain employs TRBV7-8 and TRBJ2-7; 8 bases line up with TRBD2. The length of the CDR3 is 14 residues. The V gene end was trimmed by 0 bases and the J gene end by 6 bases; junction bases not matched to a gene: 4. Germline-derived CDR1 and CDR2 are SGHVS and FQNEAQ. The CDR3 nucleotides read TGTGCCAGCAGCTTAGCTCCGGGGGGGCGCGAGCAGTACTTC. Translated: CASSLAPGGREQYF.

As regards this clonotype: As the CDR3 is not closed by the conserved phenylalanine or tryptophan, this likely results from a read error. The chain is built from TRBV12-3 or TRBV12-4 and TRBJ1-5; D is uncertain. Trimming took off 5 bases at V and 5 bases at J, with 13 bases between the two ends. This CDR3 spans 14 amino acids. CDR3 amino acids: CASSRLGVHQPQHL. CDR3 coding DNA: TGTGCCAGCAGTCGTTTGGGAGTTCATCAGCCCCAGCATCTT.

This clonotype was seen only a few times. The J gene is TRBJ2-1, the V gene TRBV7-8; TRBD2 agrees at 9 bases. This CDR3 contains 13 residues. Germline V CDR1 and CDR2: SGHVS, FQNEAQ. V trimming: 0 bases; J trimming: 16 bases; junction bases outside the gene matches: 7. The CDR3 bases are TGTGCCAGCAGCTTAGCCCCCGCGGGGGGGCTTTTCTTC. Protein: CASSLAPAGGLFF.